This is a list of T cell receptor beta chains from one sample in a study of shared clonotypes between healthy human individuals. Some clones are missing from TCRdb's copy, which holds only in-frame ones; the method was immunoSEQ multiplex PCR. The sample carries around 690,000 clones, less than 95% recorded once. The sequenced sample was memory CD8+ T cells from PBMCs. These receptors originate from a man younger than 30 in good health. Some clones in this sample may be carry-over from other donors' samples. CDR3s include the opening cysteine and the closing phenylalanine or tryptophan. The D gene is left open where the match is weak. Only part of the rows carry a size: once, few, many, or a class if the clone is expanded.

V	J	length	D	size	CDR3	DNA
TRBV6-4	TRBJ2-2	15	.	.	CASSPTRIGTGELFF	TGTGCCAGCAGCCCTACACGGATTGGCACCGGGGAGCTGTTTTTT
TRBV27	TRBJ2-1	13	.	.	CASSWVGGNEQFF	TGTGCCAGCAGCTGGGTTGGGGGAAATGAGCAGTTCTTC
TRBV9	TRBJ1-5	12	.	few	CASSGGNQPQHF	TGTGCCAGCAGCGGGGGGAATCAGCCCCAGCATTTT
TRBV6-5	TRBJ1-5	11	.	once	CASSDNQPQHF	TGTGCCAGCAGTGACAATCAGCCCCAGCATTTT
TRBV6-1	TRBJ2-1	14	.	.	CASTERTLYNEQFF	TGTGCCAGCACCGAGCGGACCCTCTACAATGAGCAGTTCTTC
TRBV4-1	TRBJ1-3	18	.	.	CASSQVPGGGRSGNTIYF	TGCGCCAGCAGCCAAGTTCCTGGTGGGGGGAGGAGTGGAAACACCATATATTTT
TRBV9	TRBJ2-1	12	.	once	CASSARTNEQFF	TGTGCCAGCAGCGCACGGACCAATGAGCAGTTCTTC
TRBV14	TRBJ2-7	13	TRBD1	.	CASRRDRGDEQYF	TGTGCCAGCAGACGGGACAGGGGGGACGAGCAGTACTTC
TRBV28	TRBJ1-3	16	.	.	CASSSPVEKDLENIYF	TGTGCCAGCAGTTCCCCTGTTGAAAAAGATCTGGAAAATATATATTTT
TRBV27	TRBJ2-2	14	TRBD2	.	CASSPREFHGELFF	TGTGCCAGCAGCCCGCGGGAGTTTCACGGGGAGCTGTTTTTT
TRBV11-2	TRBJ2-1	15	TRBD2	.	CASSSTSGTYNEQFF	TGTGCCAGCAGTTCGACTAGCGGGACCTACAATGAGCAGTTCTTC
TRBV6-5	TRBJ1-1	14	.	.	CASSYLPENTEAFF	TGTGCCAGCAGTTACCTGCCGGAGAACACTGAAGCTTTCTTT
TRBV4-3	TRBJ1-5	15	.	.	CASSQEVSFNQPQHF	TGCGCCAGCAGCCAAGAAGTCAGCTTTAATCAGCCCCAGCATTTT
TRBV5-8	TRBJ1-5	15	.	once	CASSLAGYGNQPQHF	TGTGCCAGCAGCTTGGCAGGGTATGGCAATCAGCCCCAGCATTTT
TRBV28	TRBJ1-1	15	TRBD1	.	CASSTPATGLAEAFF	TGTGCCAGCAGTACTCCGGCGACAGGGCTTGCCGAAGCTTTCTTT
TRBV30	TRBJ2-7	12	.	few	CAWTGDYYEQYF	TGTGCCTGGACAGGGGATTACTACGAGCAGTACTTC
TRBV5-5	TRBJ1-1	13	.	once	CASSLGLRTEAFF	TGTGCCAGCAGCTTGGGACTGAGAACTGAAGCTTTCTTT
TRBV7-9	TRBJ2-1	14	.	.	CASTLGTDGNEQFF	TGTGCCAGCACCCTCGGGACCGATGGCAATGAGCAGTTCTTC
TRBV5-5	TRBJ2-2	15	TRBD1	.	CASRLRQGNTGELFF	TGTGCCAGCAGACTGAGACAGGGAAACACCGGGGAGCTGTTTTTT
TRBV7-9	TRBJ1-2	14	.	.	CASSLSPAYYGYTF	TGTGCCAGCAGCTTAAGTCCAGCATACTATGGCTACACCTTC
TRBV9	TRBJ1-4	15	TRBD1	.	CASSAGTGEGEKLFF	TGTGCCAGCAGCGCAGGAACAGGGGAGGGGGAAAAACTGTTTTTT
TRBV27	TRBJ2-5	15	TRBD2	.	CASRPLAALQETQYF	TGTGCCAGCCGACCCCTAGCGGCCCTCCAAGAGACCCAGTACTTC
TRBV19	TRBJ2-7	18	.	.	CASSITPGRLAFSYEQYF	TGTGCCAGTAGTATAACCCCCGGAAGGCTAGCCTTCTCCTACGAGCAGTACTTC
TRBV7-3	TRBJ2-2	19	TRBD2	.	CASSSWGTSGRADTGELFF	TGTGCCAGCAGCTCCTGGGGGACTAGCGGGAGGGCCGACACCGGGGAGCTGTTTTTT
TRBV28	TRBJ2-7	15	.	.	CASSLGTFSTYEQYF	TGTGCCAGCAGTTTGGGGACCTTTTCAACCTACGAGCAGTACTTC
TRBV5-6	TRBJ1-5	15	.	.	CASSSIDEGNQPQHF	TGTGCCAGCAGCTCTATTGACGAGGGCAATCAGCCCCAGCATTTT
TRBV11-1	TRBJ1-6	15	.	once	CASSVGTNSNSPLHF	TGTGCCAGCAGCGTCGGGACTAACTCAAATTCACCCCTCCACTTT
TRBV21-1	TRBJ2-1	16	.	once	CASSYPRAQLPGEQFF	TGTGCCAGCAGCTACCCTCGCGCCCAATTACCGGGTGAGCAGTTCTTC
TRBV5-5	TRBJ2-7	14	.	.	CASSLGQGIYEQYF	TGTGCCAGCAGCTTGGGCCAGGGGATCTACGAGCAGTACTTC
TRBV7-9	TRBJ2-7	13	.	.	CASSSGTDYEQYF	TGTGCCAGCAGCTCTGGGACCGATTACGAGCAGTACTTC
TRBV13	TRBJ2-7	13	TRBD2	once	CASSLPSGGEQYF	TGTGCCAGCAGCTTACCTAGCGGGGGCGAGCAGTACTTC
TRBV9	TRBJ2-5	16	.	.	CASSVRQGEGEETQYF	TGTGCCAGCAGCGTAAGGCAGGGTGAAGGTGAGGAGACCCAGTACTTC
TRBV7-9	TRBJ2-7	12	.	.	CASSPRTVEQYF	TGTGCCAGCAGCCCACGGACCGTCGAGCAGTACTTC
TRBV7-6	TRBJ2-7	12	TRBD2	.	CASSLGTSQQYF	TGTGCCAGCAGCTTAGGGACTAGTCAGCAGTACTTC
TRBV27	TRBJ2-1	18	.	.	CASSLWALPGQDYNEQFF	TGTGCCAGCAGTTTATGGGCTCTCCCGGGACAAGACTACAATGAGCAGTTCTTC
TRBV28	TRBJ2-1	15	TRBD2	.	CASSLFLAAYNEQFF	TGTGCCAGCAGTTTGTTCCTAGCGGCATACAATGAGCAGTTCTTC
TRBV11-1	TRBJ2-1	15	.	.	CASSSYSHRPNEQFF	TGTGCCAGCAGCTCCTACTCCCACAGACCCAATGAGCAGTTCTTC
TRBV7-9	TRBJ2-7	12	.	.	CASSLRGSEQYF	TGTGCCAGCAGCTTAAGAGGGTCCGAGCAGTACTTC
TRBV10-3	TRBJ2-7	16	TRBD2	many	CAISDPPAGSAYEQYF	TGTGCCATCAGTGATCCTCCAGCGGGATCGGCGTACGAGCAGTACTTC
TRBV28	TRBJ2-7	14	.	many	CASSFRGYSYEQYF	TGTGCCAGCAGTTTCAGAGGTTACTCCTACGAGCAGTACTTC
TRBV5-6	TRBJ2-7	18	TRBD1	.	CASSLRQGVSKKAYEQYF	TGTGCCAGCAGCTTGCGGCAGGGGGTGTCAAAGAAGGCCTATGAGCAGTACTTC
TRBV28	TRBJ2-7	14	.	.	CASSPDQNNYEQYF	TGTGCCAGCAGTCCGGACCAAAATAACTACGAGCAGTACTTC